The clone carrying this T cell receptor (beta chain) has only one observation. Sequencing used immunoSEQ multiplex PCR; TCRdb keeps in-frame clones, though not all of them. The sample includes 65,000 to 85,000 clones, 86% of them seen just once. These data belong to a study of blood T cell repertoires in COVID-19. This CDR3 contains 16 residues. The V gene's germline CDR1 is MNHEY and CDR2 SVGEGT. V shed 4 bases and J 7 bases; nucleotides not matched to a gene: 12. Sequencing used peripheral blood. The clonotype originates from a man in his fifties with active COVID-19. This chain uses TRBV6-2 or TRBV6-3 with TRBJ1-2; the match to TRBD1 covers 10 bases. CDR3 coding DNA: TGTGCCAGCAGTTCCCAATTTAGACAGGGGGCGCGTGGCTACACCTTC. Translated: CASSSQFRQGARGYTF.